The present TCR beta chain was sequenced within a study of beta chain features in type 1 diabetes listed by TCRdb under 2018. Regarding the complete study: Patients and healthy donors did not differ in mean age, gender distribution, total cell number or subset yield. The study compared the TCRB repertoires of sorted circulating CD4+ T cell subsets in recently diagnosed type 1 diabetes patients with those in matched healthy donors. Across all samples, almost 110 million sorted cells were examined, and cell number per subset correlated strongly with RNA yield. Regulatory and stem cell-like memory subsets were isolated from only 8 patients and about eight healthy donors, whereas naive and central memory subsets came from all 28 donors. Broad study findings and their caveats: Sequencing cDNA rather than genomic DNA could over-represent highly expressing activated cells, although activation and CD3 levels did not differ between groups. At VDJ recombination sites, patients with type 1 diabetes made fewer insertions and deleted more nucleotides, a pattern implying thymic rearrangement abnormalities. Naive, central memory and regulatory TCRB repertoires appeared to be more alike among patients than among healthy donors. PCR may preferentially amplify shorter templates, but because patient and control samples were amplified and corrected together, any resulting skew would affect both groups equally. A moderate but significant shortening of TCRB CDR3 length was observed in type 1 diabetes patients in all four CD4+ subsets. Only small numbers of individuals were included in the HLA sub-analyses, which left unresolved whether HLA type had any influence on TCRB rearrangement.

All of the isolated RNA was reverse transcribed with the High Capacity cDNA Reverse Transcription Kit, so expressed TCRB transcripts were sequenced. Deep immunoSEQ sequencing was performed on naive, central memory and regulatory T cell samples, with an average of approximately 4 million total reads per sample. After sorted cells were lysed in RLT buffer, RNA was extracted with DNase-treated RNeasy Micro or Mini kits, with the choice depending on cell number. To prevent cross-contamination, each cell subset was processed individually, whereas patient and healthy donor samples were processed jointly. The immunoSEQ multiplex PCR was used to amplify TCRB sequences from cDNA, yielding 87-bp fragments that span the CDR3 region. The amplicons were sequenced using the Illumina HiSeq platform. In the source study's methods: PCR bias was corrected computationally using synthetic template baselines, and reads within Hamming distance 2 were collapsed, with unmergeable singletons discarded. Reads were aligned to IMGT to assign V, D and J genes, CDR3 length, and insertions or deletions at six rearrangement sites. Within each subset, clonotype counts were normalized to the number of sorted cells before true diversity and Gini coefficients were calculated with the tcR R package. The overlap coefficient, calculated on TCRB nucleotide sequences, was used to quantify repertoire sharing. Out-of-frame TCRB sequences from naive cells were analyzed to stand in for the pre-selection repertoire. The immuneACCESS repertoire file appears here via TCRdb, limited to in-frame rearrangements. These files lack a portion of the clones; in checked studies, under half of the deficit traces to unresolved V genes, and the cause of the others is not known. From that table come the V and J calls and clone size; the DNA was used to work out D and trimming. For this sample there are around 600,000 clones; around 12% appear just once. The top ten clonotypes cover roughly 0.11% of the sample.

Concerning this clone: The clone's antigen remains unknown. Base qualities were left out, and no much larger clone turns up one base away.

From each donor, a single peripheral blood sample of 90 to 150 mL on average was drawn into heparinised tubes. Using a panel that included CD45RO, CCR7, CD25, CD127, CD95 and CD27, naive, central memory, regulatory and stem cell-like memory CD4+ T cells were sorted on a BD FACSAria II. Purity was above 95% for every sorted population. Right away, PBMCs were isolated by Lymphoprep density gradient centrifugation and were stained directly, with no culture step. Samples were stained and sorted in pairs, with one healthy donor and one patient per experiment, so that batch effects were minimized. V lost 10 bases and J lost 3 bases, and the count of bases not matched to a germline gene is 6. Via the germline V gene (reference sequence), CDR1 is LNHDA and CDR2 SQIVND. From the cysteine through the phenylalanine, the CDR3 covers 14 amino acids. The entry retains the CDR3 DNA only, 42 bases that are in frame from base 1.

The receptor comes from a man aged 25 to 40 with type 1 diabetes. Rearrangement joined TRBV19 to TRBJ1-5; 10 junctional bases match TRBD1. The sample taken for sequencing was naive CD4+ T cells from blood. The sample's cell subset or site label is to be understood as: true naive CD4+ T cells. The nucleotide sequence reads as follows: TGTGCCACTGGGGGACAGGGGTCCAATCAGCCCCAGCATTTT. This yields the protein CATGGQGSNQPQHF.